This T cell receptor beta chain appears in the sequencing data of a study of molecular identifiers for immune sequencing clone quantification. The table lists this clonotype with many counts. The CDR3 covers 21 residues. CDR1 SGDLS and CDR2 YYNGEE come from the germline V gene. The J segment lost 3 bases and the V segment lost 3 bases, leaving 22 bases of the junction unmatched. MiXCR was run by TCRdb on the PCR reads, yielding one entry per CDR3 protein. Of around 82,000 distinct CDR3 sequences in the sample, around a fifth were seen once. The clonotype originates from a human donor in good health. Some libraries in this study had Jurkat cell RNA spiked in. This chain uses TRBV9 with TRBJ1-4, with 8 nucleotides matching TRBD1. Sequencing was carried out using naive CD8+ T cells from blood, with Jurkat cell RNA spiked in. Subset in this sample: FACS-sorted CD8+CD4-CCR7+CD45RA+ naive T cells. CDR3 region: CASSGGDLGQGRWQANEKLFF. Written as DNA, the CDR3 is TGTGCCAGCAGCGGAGGGGATCTTGGACAGGGAAGATGGCAGGCTAATGAAAAACTGTTTTTT.